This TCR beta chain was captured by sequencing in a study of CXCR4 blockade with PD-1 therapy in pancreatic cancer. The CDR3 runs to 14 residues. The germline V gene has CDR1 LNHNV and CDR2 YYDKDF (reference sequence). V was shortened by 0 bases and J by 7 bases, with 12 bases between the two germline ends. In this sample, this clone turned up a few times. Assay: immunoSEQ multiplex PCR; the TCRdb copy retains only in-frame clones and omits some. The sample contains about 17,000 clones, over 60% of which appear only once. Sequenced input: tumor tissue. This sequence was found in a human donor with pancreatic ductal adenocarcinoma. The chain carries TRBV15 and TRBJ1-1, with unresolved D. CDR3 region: CATSRDRGTFEAFF. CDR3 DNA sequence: TGTGCCACCAGCAGAGATCGCGGCACCTTTGAAGCTTTCTTT.